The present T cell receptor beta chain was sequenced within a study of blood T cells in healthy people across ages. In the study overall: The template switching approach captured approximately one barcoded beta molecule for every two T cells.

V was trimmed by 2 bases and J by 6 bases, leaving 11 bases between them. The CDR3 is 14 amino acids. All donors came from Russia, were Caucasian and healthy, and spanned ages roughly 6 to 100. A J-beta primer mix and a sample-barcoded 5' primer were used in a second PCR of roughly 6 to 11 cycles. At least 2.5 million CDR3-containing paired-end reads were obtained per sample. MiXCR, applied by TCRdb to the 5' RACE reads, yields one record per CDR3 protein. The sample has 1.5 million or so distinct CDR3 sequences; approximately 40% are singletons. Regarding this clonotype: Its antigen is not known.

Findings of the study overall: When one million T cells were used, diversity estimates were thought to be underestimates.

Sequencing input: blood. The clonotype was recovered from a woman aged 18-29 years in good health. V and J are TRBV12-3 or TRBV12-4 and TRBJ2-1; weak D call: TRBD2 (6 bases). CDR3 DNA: TGTGCCAGCAGTTTAATGGGAGGTTTCAATGAGCAGTTCTTC. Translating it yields CASSLMGGFNEQFF.